This T cell receptor (beta chain) was recorded in a study of metastatic and nonmetastatic thyroid tumors. Across the study: Repertoire comparison spanned blood and tumor or nodule tissue of malignant and benign thyroid patients. General study results and limits: It was reportedly found that TCR beta diversity was significantly higher in malignant thyroid tumors than in benign nodules, a difference seen in both blood and tumor samples.

The junction had 17 bases not matched to a gene; V was cut back by 6 bases and J by 1 base. This CDR3 region has 18 residues. CDR1 DFQATT and CDR2 SNEGSKA come from the germline V gene (reference sequence). Using MiXCR, TCRdb re-called clones from the PCR reads. The sample consists of around 35,000 clones, 17% of them appearing once. No treatment had been given to any patient before thyroid surgery. At least ten counts were recorded for this clone. Its antigen is undetermined. This sequence was found in a male donor with papillary thyroid cancer or a benign thyroid nodule (not recorded which). Some clones in this sample may be carry-over from other donors' samples. This chain uses TRBV20-1 with TRBJ2-3; 9 bases fit TRBD2. The source material was blood. The CDR3 loop reads CSARGGIAGAPRTDTQYF. The CDR3 bases are TGCAGTGCCCGGGGGGGAATAGCGGGGGCCCCACGCACAGATACGCAGTATTTT.